The sequence of this T cell receptor beta chain was determined in a study of molecular identifiers for immune sequencing clone quantification. This clonotype was seen a handful of times. What it binds is not known. TCRdb reprocessed the PCR reads via MiXCR and lists one record per CDR3 protein. This table has under 800,000 distinct CDR3 sequences, roughly 25% appearing once. Notes on the study in general: Barcode sharing among identical TCR molecules could make large clones appear smaller. Jurkat TCR RNA spiked in from one cell reportedly remained identifiable amid 970,000 or so naive cells. Effector cells had over 99% of their molecules in clones above 20 RNA copies, while naive cells had under 1%.

For naive CD8 T cells, sorting used the CD8+CD4-CCR7+CD45RA+ phenotype. The TCR comes from a human donor in good health. Some libraries in this study had Jurkat cell RNA spiked in. The material sequenced was naive CD8+ T cells from blood, with Jurkat cell RNA spiked in. Described subset: FACS-sorted CD8+CD4-CCR7+CD45RA+ naive T cells.

As DNA, the CDR3 is TGTGCCAGCAGCTTGGGACAGGGGGTTATGACTGAAGCTTTCTTT. Translation gives CASSLGQGVMTEAFF. This chain links TRBV7-6 with TRBJ1-1, with 11 bases that match TRBD1. With V trimmed by 3 bases and J by 5 bases, 5 bases remained unmatched. Germline-derived CDR1 and CDR2 are SGHVS and FNYEAQ. The CDR3 extends over 15 amino acids.